Below are 21 T cell receptor beta chains sequenced from a single sample in a study of technical replicates of blood from a handful of donors. This table comes from immunoSEQ multiplex PCR, and its TCRdb copy is limited to in-frame clones, with some not included. The sample shows approximately 95,000 clones, 85% to 95% of them seen only once. Material: T cells isolated from PBMCs. These receptors originate from a human donor in good health.

In its sample, this clone was seen once. CDR3 in amino acids: CASRGQNSNYGYTF. CDR3 sequence (DNA): TGTGCCAGCAGGGGACAGAACTCTAACTATGGCTACACCTTC. The chain combines TRBV2 with TRBJ1-2, with 7 bases that match TRBD1. The CDR3 has 14 amino acids. Germline CDR1 SNHLY, CDR2 FYNNEI. Unmatched junction bases numbered 4, after V lost 6 bases and J lost 0 bases.

This clone was recorded only once. The chain couples TRBV4-1 to TRBJ2-3; no clear D gene. The CDR3 is 15 amino acids. The V end was cut by 4 bases, the J end by 4 bases, with 15 bases between. Germline CDR1 reads MGHRA; CDR2 reads YSYEKL. CDR3 amino acids: CASSLITRVADTQYF. DNA for the CDR3: TGCGCCAGCAGCCTCATCACACGGGTCGCAGATACGCAGTATTTT.

This clone occurred once. The V call is TRBV7-2, the J call TRBJ2-7; D is perhaps TRBD2 (5 bases). V was trimmed by 2 bases and J by 3 bases, leaving 8 bases between them. Germline CDR1 reads SGHTA; CDR2 reads FQGNSA. The CDR3 covers 13 residues. The CDR3 reads CASSLHGVYEQYF. CDR3 DNA sequence: TGTGCCAGCAGCTTACACGGGGTCTACGAGCAGTACTTC.

Written as DNA, the CDR3 is TGTGCCAGTTCCCGGACTAGCGGGAACTACGAGCAGTACTTC. Residues: CASSRTSGNYEQYF. The V call is TRBV19, the J call TRBJ2-7; 12 bases line up with TRBD2. CDR1 and CDR2 from the germline V gene are LNHDA and SQIVND (reference sequence). The CDR3 loop spans 14 amino acids. V shed 8 bases and J 3 bases; nucleotides not matched to a gene: 5.

The CDR3 bases are TGCAGCGCCAAGGGACAGGGTACCAACTATGGCTACACCTTC. It codes for CSAKGQGTNYGYTF. The rearrangement links TRBV29-1 to TRBJ1-2; TRBD1 matches at 9 bases. V lost 7 bases and J lost 2; bases outside the gene matches: 8. Germline V CDR1 and CDR2: SQVTM, ANQGSEA. The CDR3 consists of 14 residues.

This chain joins TRBV19 and TRBJ2-3, with TRBD2 matching 14 bases. J lost 4 bases, V lost 7 bases, and 7 bases had no gene match. The CDR3 contains 16 residues. CDR1 is LNHDA and CDR2 is SQIVND in the germline V gene (reference sequence). This CDR3 reads CASTLGLAGEADTQYF. As DNA, the CDR3 is TGTGCCAGTACCCTGGGACTAGCGGGAGAGGCAGATACGCAGTATTTT.

J is TRBJ2-7 and V is TRBV5-1; the match to TRBD1 covers 9 bases. The junction had 5 bases not matched to a gene; V was cut back by 0 bases and J by 4 bases. Germline CDR1 SGHRS, CDR2 YFSETQ. This CDR3 contains 15 residues. The CDR3 nucleotides are TGCGCCAGCAGCTTGGAAGGGACAGGGATTTACGAGCAGTACTTC. Its protein product is CASSLEGTGIYEQYF.

The gene calls are TRBV7-8 and TRBJ2-1; 9 bases are shared with TRBD2. This CDR3 is 15 amino acids long. Germline-derived CDR1 and CDR2 are SGHVS and FQNEAQ. V shed 1 base and J 4 bases; nucleotides not matched to a gene: 2. The CDR3, as DNA: TGTGCCAGCAGCTTAGGAGCGGGGGGATACAATGAGCAGTTCTTC. It translates to CASSLGAGGYNEQFF. Based on the CDR3 plus reference TRBV7-8 and TRBJ2-1, the full variable domain is GAGVSQSPRYKVAKRGQDVALRCDPISGHVSLFWYQQALGQGPEFLTYFQNEAQLDKSGLPSDRFFAERPEGSVSTLKIQRTQQEDSAVYLCASSLGAGGYNEQFFGPGTRLTVL.

The gene calls are TRBV5-1 and TRBJ1-2; D is possibly TRBD1 (5 bases). This CDR3 has 13 residues. Per the germline V gene, CDR1 is SGHRS and CDR2 is YFSETQ. V lost 2 bases and J lost 6, with 11 bases in between. CDR3 amino acids: CASSLGPGNGYTF. The CDR3 DNA reads TGCGCCAGCAGCTTAGGGCCAGGGAATGGCTACACCTTC.

The chain carries TRBV4-2 and TRBJ2-2; tentative D call: TRBD1 (5 bases). Germline lookup yields CDR1 LGHNA and CDR2 YNFKEQ. The germline V and J ends were trimmed by 7 bases and 4 bases, with 13 bases remaining between them. This CDR3 has 14 amino acids. CDR3 DNA: TGTGCCAGCACCCTACCAGGGCCCACCGGGGAGCTGTTTTTT. This sequence encodes CASTLPGPTGELFF.

This clone appeared a single time. The genes are TRBV4-1 and TRBJ2-7, with TRBD1 as a possible D gene (6 bases). CDR1 and CDR2 (germline): MGHRA, YSYEKL. This CDR3 contains 13 residues. Trimming took off 3 bases at V and 2 bases at J, with 8 bases between the two ends. CDR3 amino acids: CASSQRQAYEQYF. CDR3 nucleotides: TGCGCCAGCAGCCAGAGACAGGCCTACGAGCAGTACTTC.

The CDR3: CASRVGSGQKETQYF. The CDR3 coding sequence is TGTGCCAGCAGGGTTGGATCGGGACAGAAAGAGACCCAGTACTTC. The chain combines TRBV5-6 with TRBJ2-5; 7 nucleotides agree with TRBD1. The V gene's germline CDR1 is SGHDT and CDR2 YYEEEE. The CDR3 loop spans 15 amino acids. The V segment lost 5 bases and the J segment 3 bases; nucleotides outside the gene matches: 10.

The V call is TRBV19, the J call TRBJ2-3; tentatively, D is TRBD1 (5 bases). Trimming stripped 7 bases from V and 2 bases from J, with 13 bases between. CDR3 length: 14 residues. CDR1 is LNHDA, CDR2 SQIVND, per germline (reference sequence). The CDR3 DNA reads as TGTGCCAGTAATAGACAGATCTCCACAGATACGCAGTATTTT. This encodes CASNRQISTDTQYF.

The CDR3 bases are TGTGCAAGTCGCTTAGGGGCTAGCGGGAGAGGTGGTGAGACCCAGTACTTC. It yields the protein CASRLGASGRGGETQYF. V and J are TRBV12-2 and TRBJ2-5; TRBD2, the table's D call, lacks a check against the DNA. TRBV12-2 is a pseudogene. The CDR3 consists of 17 residues.

The V call is TRBV4-1, the J call TRBJ2-5, with D possibly TRBD1 on 5 matching bases. Germline V gene data show CDR1 as MGHRA and CDR2 as YSYEKL. V lost 0 bases, J lost 3 bases, and 11 bases lay in between. The CDR3 consists of 15 residues. In DNA, the CDR3 is TGCGCCAGCAGCCAAGAGCGCAGGGCAGAAGAGACCCAGTACTTC. Residues: CASSQERRAEETQYF.

The chain carries TRBV28 and TRBJ1-1; 10 bases are a match to TRBD1. CDR3 size: 18 residues. V lost 0 bases to trimming and J lost 6 bases; unmatched junction nucleotides: 13. Germline CDR1 and CDR2: MDHEN and SYDVKM. CDR3 in DNA: TGTGCCAGCAGTTTATGGGGGACCGGGACAGGGGTTTTGTCTGAAGCTTTCTTT. It is translated as CASSLWGTGTGVLSEAFF.

The chain uses TRBV2 and TRBJ1-4; 7 nucleotides line up with TRBD1. V lost 4 bases and J lost 8; bases outside the gene matches: 4. CDR1 is SNHLY, CDR2 FYNNEI, per germline. The CDR3 contains 13 residues. The CDR3 sequence: CASSGGDSEKLFF. The DNA for the CDR3 is TGTGCCAGCAGTGGGGGGGACAGCGAAAAACTGTTTTTT.

This chain joins TRBV29-1 and TRBJ2-2, with 10 bases matching TRBD1. V shed 7 bases and J 5 bases; nucleotides not matched to a gene: 7. Germline V CDR1 and CDR2: SQVTM, ANQGSEA. CDR3 length: 14 amino acids. The CDR3 sequence is CSAKTGQGTGELFF. CDR3 DNA: TGCAGCGCCAAGACGGGACAGGGGACCGGGGAGCTGTTTTTT.

The rearrangement joins TRBV4-1 to TRBJ1-5, with TRBD1 matching 7 bases. The CDR3 contains 17 residues. J lost 6 bases, V lost 2 bases, and 13 bases had no gene match. Per germline, CDR1 MGHRA and CDR2 YSYEKL. CDR3 sequence (DNA): TGCGCCAGCAGCCAAACCGACTCAGGGGGTTTCGGTCAGCCCCAGCATTTT. It is translated as CASSQTDSGGFGQPQHF.

The V call is TRBV7-9, the J call TRBJ2-2, with a tentative D call TRBD1 (6 bases). CDR1 SEHNR and CDR2 FQNEAQ come from the germline V gene (reference sequence). This CDR3 is built from 15 residues. V lost 1 base to trimming and J lost 1 base, with 7 bases between them. The CDR3 reads CASSLGGQNTGELFF. CDR3 nucleotides: TGTGCCAGCAGCTTAGGGGGACAGAACACCGGGGAGCTGTTTTTT.

CDR3 residues: CASSEWWAGGYYEQYF. The CDR3 bases are TGTGCCAGCAGTGAATGGTGGGCAGGGGGCTACTACGAGCAGTACTTC. The genes are TRBV6-1 and TRBJ2-7, with 8 bases matching TRBD1. Germline V lookup: CDR1 MNHNS, CDR2 SASEGT. The CDR3 sequence is 16 residues long. With V trimmed by 2 bases and J by 3 bases, 9 bases remained unmatched.